These 20 T cell receptor beta chains were sequenced from one sample in a study of identical twins listed by TCRdb under 2016. Library construction relied on 5' RACE. The run used an Illumina HiSeq 2000. TCRdb redid the processing of the public reads, applying fastp at Q25 and MiXCR, and retained in-frame beta chains. Under each unique CDR3 protein, matching rows form one entry showing the most common genes and DNA. The table for this sample lists 520,000 or so distinct CDR3 sequences; less than 25% of them were counted only once. The top ten hold about 0.93% of the sample. The data also belong to a second study, concerning T cells expressing NK-cell markers.

The sequencing sample was made of CD4+ T cells sorted from blood. All receptors come from a woman aged 18-29 years in good health.

This clonotype was found many times. V and J are TRBV7-9 and TRBJ1-1; no reliable D call. The CDR3 loop spans 12 amino acids. Trimming took 5 bases from V and 1 from J, leaving 5 bases between them. The germline V gene encodes CDR1 SEHNR and CDR2 FQNEAQ (reference sequence). The CDR3 loop is CASSPWNTEAFF. CDR3 sequence (DNA): TGTGCCAGCAGCCCCTGGAACACTGAAGCTTTCTTT.

The rearrangement uses TRBV15 and TRBJ2-5; TRBD2 is a possible D gene (5 bases). CDR3 length: 15 residues. Trimming cost V 0 bases and J 2 bases, with 10 bases left between them. Germline V gene data show CDR1 as LNHNV and CDR2 as YYDKDF (reference sequence). CDR3 sequence reads: CATSRDRGSQETQYF. DNA for the CDR3: TGTGCCACCAGCAGAGATCGGGGATCGCAAGAGACCCAGTACTTC.

This clonotype was observed at least ten times. The chain couples TRBV6-1 to TRBJ1-1; TRBD1 matches at 8 bases. V lost 7 bases, J lost 2 bases, and 6 bases stayed unmatched. The V gene's germline CDR1 is MNHNS and CDR2 SASEGT. CDR3 length equals 14 residues. The CDR3 here is CASIDRGSNTEAFF. CDR3 bases: TGTGCCAGCATCGACAGGGGCTCAAACACTGAAGCTTTCTTT.

There are a few counts of this clonotype. The chain links TRBV20-1 to TRBJ2-3; D unresolved. Germline-derived CDR1 and CDR2 are DFQATT and SNEGSKA (reference sequence). V was trimmed by 3 bases and J by 1 base, leaving 8 bases between them. CDR3 length: 13 residues. The chain's CDR3 is CSASSPGTDTQYF. Here the CDR3 DNA reads TGCAGTGCTAGTTCCCCGGGCACAGATACGCAGTATTTT.

The V and J genes are TRBV5-1 and TRBJ2-1, with 11 bases that match TRBD2. Germline trimming cut 2 bases from V and 9 bases from J; bases unmatched to any gene: 4. CDR1 is SGHRS and CDR2 is YFSETQ in the germline V gene. The CDR3 covers 14 residues. The DNA of the CDR3 is TGCGCCAGCAGCTTTTTAGCGGGGGGGCCTGAGCAGTTCTTC. Amino acids: CASSFLAGGPEQFF.

The sample holds a few counts of this clonotype. The rearrangement links TRBV19 to TRBJ1-6; the D gene is possibly TRBD1 (5 bases). V lost 5 bases and J 0 bases, leaving 5 bases between the germline ends. This CDR3 spans 14 amino acids. Germline CDR1 and CDR2: LNHDA and SQIVND (reference sequence). CDR3 nucleotides: TGTGCCAGTAGTGACAGCTCCTATAATTCACCCCTCCACTTT. Protein product: CASSDSSYNSPLHF.

This clonotype turned up a few times. The gene calls are TRBV20-1 and TRBJ2-7, with TRBD2 as a possible D gene (5 bases). V lost 3 bases, J lost 2 bases, and 14 bases lay in between. The CDR3 covers 14 residues. Germline assignment: CDR1 DFQATT and CDR2 SNEGSKA (reference sequence). The CDR3 DNA is TGCAGTGCTAGGCTAAGCGGAGACCCCTACGAGCAGTACTTC. Residues: CSARLSGDPYEQYF.

V is TRBV6-5 and J is TRBJ1-6; a possible D gene is TRBD1 (6 bases). This CDR3 spans 15 amino acids. Deletions cut 4 bases from V and 7 bases from J, with 14 bases between. CDR1 MNHEY and CDR2 SVGAGI come from the germline V gene. For the CDR3, the DNA is TGTGCCAGCAGTTTGACACAGGGCGGGAATTCACCCCTCCACTTT. Its protein product is CASSLTQGGNSPLHF.

The chain uses TRBV18 and TRBJ1-5, with 9 bases that match TRBD1. The V gene's germline CDR1 is KGHSH and CDR2 LQKENI. V dropped 9 bases and J dropped 4; count of bases not matched to a gene: 7. The CDR3 extends over 14 amino acids. The CDR3 protein is CASYPTGGNQPQHF. In DNA, the CDR3 is TGTGCCAGTTACCCGACAGGGGGGAATCAGCCCCAGCATTTT.

The count of this clonotype is one. The J gene is TRBJ2-7, the V gene TRBV20-1; a possible D gene is TRBD1 (5 bases). Germline CDR1 reads DFQATT; CDR2 reads SNEGSKA (reference sequence). This CDR3 comprises 14 residues. The V end was cut by 5 bases, the J end by 3 bases, with 17 bases between. This CDR3 is CSAPHTQGSYEQYF. In DNA, the CDR3 is TGCAGTGCTCCACATACGCAGGGAAGCTACGAGCAGTACTTC.

This clonotype is a singleton in its sample. The rearrangement joins TRBV2 to TRBJ1-5; 11 bases align to TRBD1. This CDR3 contains 15 residues. J was trimmed by 5 bases and V by 7 bases; bases with no gene match: 7. The germline V gene has CDR1 SNHLY and CDR2 FYNNEI. This chain's CDR3 is CASNSRDRGYQPQHF. In nucleotides, the CDR3 is TGTGCCAGCAATTCCCGGGACAGGGGGTATCAGCCCCAGCATTTT.

The chain has TRBV11-2 and TRBJ2-5; unclear D gene. Trimming removed 5 bases at V and 10 bases at J, with 17 bases between. CDR1 and CDR2 (germline): SGHAT, FQNNGV. This CDR3 contains 13 residues. The CDR3 DNA reads as TGTGCCAGCAGCCCCAATGTTCCTGGGGACCAGTACTTC. Translated, it gives CASSPNVPGDQYF.

This clonotype was observed many times. J is TRBJ2-7 and V is TRBV12-3 or TRBV12-4; possibly TRBD2 for D (5 bases). Trimming took 3 bases from V and 4 from J, leaving 13 bases between them. CDR3 length: 14 residues. The CDR3 DNA is TGTGCCAGCAGTTTGGGAGCTAGTCGGTACGAGCAGTACTTC. Translating gives CASSLGASRYEQYF.

V and J are TRBV7-3 and TRBJ2-1; 8 nucleotides match TRBD2. The V gene's germline CDR1 is SGHTA and CDR2 FQGTGA. The J segment lost 5 bases and the V segment lost 5 bases, leaving 8 bases of the junction unmatched. The CDR3 is made up of 15 amino acids. The CDR3 protein is CASSQRREGDNEQFF. The CDR3 DNA reads TGTGCCAGCAGCCAGAGACGGGAGGGGGACAATGAGCAGTTCTTC.

This clonotype has only a few counts. V usage is TRBV18 and J usage is TRBJ1-1; D unclear. V lost 2 bases and J lost 4, with 11 bases in between. Germline CDR1 and CDR2: KGHSH and LQKENI. The CDR3 covers 14 residues. CDR3 DNA: TGTGCCAGCTCACCAATCGAGGGCAGCACTGAAGCTTTCTTT. Translating it yields CASSPIEGSTEAFF.

The chain links TRBV2 to TRBJ1-2; D is possibly TRBD1 (6 bases). CDR1 is SNHLY, CDR2 FYNNEI, per germline. Trimming left V 2 bases short and J 2 bases short, with 9 bases between. The CDR3 length is 14 residues. CDR3 nucleotides: TGTGCCAGCAGTGAACAGGGGCGAAACTATGGCTACACCTTC. Translated, it gives CASSEQGRNYGYTF.

The V call is TRBV3-1, the J call TRBJ2-7; unclear D gene. The CDR3 is 11 amino acids. The V and J ends lost 4 bases and 7 bases respectively, with 8 bases between them. Germline V lookup: CDR1 LGHDT, CDR2 YNNKEL (reference sequence). The CDR3 region has the DNA TGTGCCAGCAGCCTACGAGAGGAGCAGTACTTC. As protein: CASSLREEQYF.

The chain's CDR3 is CSASPPSGTSGINSHEQYF. CDR3 DNA: TGCAGTGCTAGTCCGCCTTCCGGGACTAGCGGGATTAACTCTCACGAGCAGTACTTC. The chain joins TRBV20-1 to TRBJ2-7, with 13 bases fitting TRBD2. The germline V gene encodes CDR1 DFQATT and CDR2 SNEGSKA (reference sequence). The V gene end was trimmed by 3 bases and the J gene end by 5 bases; junction bases not matched to a gene: 19. The CDR3 has 19 amino acids.

This clonotype was observed a few times. The chain uses TRBV11-1 and TRBJ2-6, with 12 bases that match TRBD2. Looked up from germline, CDR1 is SGHAT and CDR2 is FQDESV (reference sequence). The CDR3 has 20 amino acids. V shed 4 bases, J shed 0 bases, and the junction held 10 bases outside the gene matches. The CDR3 DNA reads as TGTGCCAGCAGCTCCCCGACTAGCGGGGGCCTAAGCTCTGGGGCCAACGTCCTGACTTTC. It translates to CASSSPTSGGLSSGANVLTF.

This chain connects TRBV7-2 to TRBJ2-5; D might be TRBD2 (6 bases). There are 17 residues in the CDR3. CDR1 and CDR2 (germline): SGHTA, FQGNSA. The germline V and J ends were trimmed by 1 base and 1 base, with 16 bases remaining between them. The chain's CDR3 is CASSLVALLGGQETQYF. In nucleotides, the CDR3 is TGTGCCAGCAGCTTAGTGGCCCTCCTCGGGGGCCAAGAGACCCAGTACTTC.